This TCR beta chain appears in the sequencing data of a study of T-cell reconstitution after alpha-beta-depleted transplantation in children. This clonotype was picked up many times. The target antigen is unknown. Study findings and constraints: Some patients' high day-60 TCRbeta diversity was traced to surviving recipient T cells and thymic progenitors. Newly generated T cells supplied most T-cell counts and diversity one year post-transplant.

Researchers prepared the TCRbeta library using unique molecular identifiers, the study reports. TCRdb redid the calling of the PCR reads with MiXCR, one entry per CDR3 protein. The repertoire holds about 200,000 distinct CDR3 sequences, about 6% seen once, with approximately 4.1% in the top ten. This CDR3 region has 15 residues. In germline, CDR1 is SQVTM, CDR2 ANQGSEA. The J segment lost 2 bases and the V segment lost 7 bases, leaving 11 bases of the junction unmatched. The specimen was PBMCs, collected before TCRalphabeta/CD19-depleted stem cell transplant. The V call is TRBV29-1, the J call TRBJ2-3; the match to TRBD2 covers 8 bases. This clonotype was obtained from a girl in the first two years of life with combined immunodeficiency, due to receive a stem cell transplant. For the CDR3, the DNA is TGCAGCGCTATCCTACTAGCGGTCTACACAGATACGCAGTATTTT. It encodes CSAILLAVYTDTQYF.